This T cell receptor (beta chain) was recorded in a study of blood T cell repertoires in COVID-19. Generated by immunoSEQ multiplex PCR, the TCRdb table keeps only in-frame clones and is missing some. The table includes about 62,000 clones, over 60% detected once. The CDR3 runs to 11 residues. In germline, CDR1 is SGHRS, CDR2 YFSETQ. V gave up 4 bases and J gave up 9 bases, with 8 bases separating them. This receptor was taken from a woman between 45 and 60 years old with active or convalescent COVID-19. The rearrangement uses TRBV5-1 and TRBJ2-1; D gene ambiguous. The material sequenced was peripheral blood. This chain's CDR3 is CASSLTSEQFF. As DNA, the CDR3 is TGCGCCAGCAGCCTTACTTCTGAGCAGTTCTTC. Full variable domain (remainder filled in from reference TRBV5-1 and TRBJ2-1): KAGVTQTPRYLIKTRGQQVTLSCSPISGHRSVSWYQQTPGQGLQFLFEYFSETQRNKGNFPGRFSGRQFSNSRSEMNVSTLELGDSALYLCASSLTSEQFFGPGTRLTVL.